Listed below are T cell receptor beta chains from one sample, sequenced in a study of blood T cells in healthy people across ages. From the 5' RACE reads, TCRdb called clonotypes with MiXCR, one entry per CDR3 protein. The top ten hold roughly 14% of the sample, which has 600,000 to 800,000 distinct CDR3 sequences, under 65% seen once. Sequencing input: blood. These receptors were taken from a woman of 80 years or more in good health. Both conserved end residues are part of each CDR3.

v_call | cdr3_aa
TRBV5-5 | CASRRPGNEQFF
TRBV29-1 | CSVMTTSGVPRDTQYF
TRBV20-1 | CSARDILAGDTDTQYF
TRBV24-1 | CATSTSGGLTSYEQYF
TRBV11-2 | CASSLDHGSSPLHF
TRBV20-1 | CSAVSGTYNEQFF
TRBV6-2/TRBV6-3 | CASSEPGRSYNEQFF
TRBV6-5 | CASGPETDRFSEQFF
TRBV30 | CASRRYGYTF
TRBV7-2 | CASSLERDTEAFF
TRBV20-1 | CSARRGSGRTETQYF
TRBV11-2 | CASSRQGADGYTF
TRBV12-3/TRBV12-4 | CASSFSQLGADTQYF
TRBV27 | CASSLRDRDENTEAFF
TRBV29-1 | CVGGKPSTDTQYF
TRBV5-1 | CASSLPVASTDTQYF
TRBV5-1 | CASSLGDREAYEQYF
TRBV29-1 | CSVDPGKAGVTDTQYF
TRBV18 | CASSPASGNTGELFF
TRBV20-1 | CSGLKTSGGATYEQYF
TRBV5-4 | CASRAKGGGYNEQFF
TRBV5-1 | CASTRQAPATNEKLFF
TRBV18 | CASSPGPGRNEAFF
TRBV5-1 | CASSLGGGVRSYNEQYF
TRBV7-9 | CASSPVGYTEAFF
TRBV29-1 | CSVEVFDGYTF
TRBV4-1 | CASSQPTGPKSYGYTF
TRBV6-1 | CASNATPLIPPYF
TRBV13 | CASSPRLQGARGGYTF
TRBV10-3 | CAMRDRNSTDTQYF
TRBV24-1 | CATQQGQRSTGELFF
TRBV12-3/TRBV12-4 | CASSLPPQGAYNEQFF
TRBV6-5 | CASSYLDTQYF
TRBV2 | CASSEISQGETQYF
TRBV29-1 | CSVVPSGASTDTQYF
TRBV6-5 | CASSQGGLGTDMQYF
TRBV29-1 | CSVTPRLAGAYEQYF
TRBV9 | CASSPEGLAGSEQFF
TRBV11-2 | CASSLSSGRAFEQFF
TRBV20-1 | CSASAGRSNEQFF
TRBV12-3/TRBV12-4 | CASSMGGFNQPQHF
TRBV29-1 | CSARLGTRPNEQFF
TRBV12-3/TRBV12-4 | CASSYSVSSMSEYF
TRBV14 | CASSPQGGRGTEAFF
TRBV12-3/TRBV12-4 | CASSSGWGVNQPQHF
TRBV12-3/TRBV12-4 | CASSLTGGNPEAFF
TRBV15 | CATSRDPVQETQYF
TRBV29-1 | CSAHMDPYEQYF